This entry lists 10 T cell receptor beta chains sequenced from one sample in a study of siplizumab effects on memory and regulatory T cells (dated by TCRdb to between 2017 and 2020). Library generation was performed with the immunoSEQ multiplex PCR assay. In TCRdb, the immuneACCESS table is reduced to in-frame sequences with V and J assigned. These tables do not hold every clone; where another copy was compared, an unresolved V gene accounts for under half, and the others remain unexplained. This sample holds fewer than 120,000 clones; 80% to 95% were observed only once. 1% to 1.5% of the sample belongs to the ten largest clones. Sequencing used CD4+ T cells sorted from blood. These receptor sequences come from a human donor in good health.

The chain combines TRBV6-5 with TRBJ2-1; D is perhaps TRBD2 (5 bases). Trimming stripped 0 bases from V and 4 bases from J, with 7 bases between. CDR3 length equals 14 residues. Germline V gene lookup returns CDR1 MNHEY and CDR2 SVGAGI. CDR3 amino acids: CASSYSSGYNEQFF. In DNA, the CDR3 is TGTGCCAGCAGTTACTCTTCGGGGTACAATGAGCAGTTCTTC.

This sequence joins TRBV19 and TRBJ2-3, with 11 bases aligning to TRBD2. J was trimmed by 3 bases and V by 7 bases; bases with no gene match: 6. This CDR3 is built from 15 residues. Germline V CDR1 and CDR2: LNHDA, SQIVND (reference sequence). CDR3 DNA: TGTGCCAGTACGGAACTAGCGGGGGTTACAGATACGCAGTATTTT. Translation: CASTELAGVTDTQYF.

V gene TRBV5-4 combines with J gene TRBJ1-6, with 8 bases identical to TRBD1. CDR1 is SGHNT, CDR2 YYREEE, per germline (reference sequence). The CDR3 sequence is 17 residues long. Trimming cost V 5 bases and J 11 bases; bases outside gene matches: 18. The CDR3 DNA is TGTGCCAGCAGACCCGGGACAGGCGGCGGGGTTAGGGCACCCCTCCACTTT. This translates into CASRPGTGGGVRAPLHF.

The CDR3 is CASSDWPDSQPPQHF. CDR3 nucleotide sequence: TGTGCCAGTAGTGATTGGCCAGACAGTCAACCGCCCCAGCATTTT. The chain has TRBV19 and TRBJ1-5, with D tentatively TRBD1 (5 bases). The CDR3 sequence is 15 residues long. The V end lost 5 bases, the J end lost 9 bases, and 20 bases lay between the germline ends. Germline loops: CDR1 LNHDA, CDR2 SQIVND (reference sequence).

V is TRBV11-2 and J is TRBJ2-3; D gene uncertain. Trimming stripped 1 base from V and 4 bases from J, with 3 bases between. This CDR3 region has 12 residues. Germline V lookup: CDR1 SGHAT, CDR2 FQNNGV. The CDR3: CASSLVADTQYF. The DNA of the CDR3 is TGTGCCAGCAGCTTAGTAGCAGATACGCAGTATTTT.

This chain connects TRBV10-3 to TRBJ1-1; D remains ambiguous. Trimming removed 5 bases from V and 0 bases from J, with 7 bases in between. The germline gives CDR1 ENHRY, CDR2 SYGVKD. The CDR3 sequence is 13 residues long. CDR3 coding DNA: TGTGCCATCAGTCAAGGAGTGAACACTGAAGCTTTCTTT. This gives the protein CAISQGVNTEAFF.

V and J are TRBV7-3 and TRBJ2-6; D is unclear. This CDR3 contains 15 residues. Germline V CDR1 and CDR2: SGHTA, FQGTGA. Trimming removed 3 bases from V and 8 bases from J, with 14 bases in between. The CDR3 DNA sequence: TGTGCCAGCAGCTTGGGCAGCCCCCCGACCAACGTCCTGACTTTC. It encodes CASSLGSPPTNVLTF.

This chain uses TRBV7-8 with TRBJ2-3; no clear D. The germline V and J ends were trimmed by 5 bases and 6 bases, with 9 bases remaining between them. This CDR3 is 12 amino acids long. CDR1 and CDR2 from the germline V gene are SGHVS and FQNEAQ. The DNA for the CDR3 is TGTGCCAGCAGCCGCAGTCGGGATACGCAGTATTTT. Amino acid sequence: CASSRSRDTQYF.

The rearrangement joins TRBV27 to TRBJ1-3; unclear D gene. V lost 6 bases and J 2 bases, leaving 17 bases between the germline ends. The CDR3 runs 16 residues. Germline CDR1 and CDR2: MNHEY and SMNVEV (reference sequence). Here the CDR3 reads CASSPARGLAGNTIYF. The CDR3, as DNA: TGTGCCAGCAGCCCAGCCAGAGGGCTCGCTGGAAACACCATATATTTT.

The chain recombines TRBV6-5 with TRBJ1-2; a possible D gene is TRBD1 (6 bases). The CDR3 runs 14 residues. Germline V gene sequence: CDR1 MNHEY, CDR2 SVGAGI. V was cut by 0 bases and J by 5 bases, with 10 bases left in between. This CDR3 reads CASSYSQGPYGYTF. CDR3 nucleotide sequence: TGTGCCAGCAGTTACTCACAGGGACCTTATGGCTACACCTTC.